This T cell receptor beta chain was identified in a study of vaccination and CD4 T cells after COVID-19. Study in general: The authors gave control cultures a CEFX pool, an HIV-1 Nef pool, or no peptide.

The treatment denotes: roughly ten-day PBMC culture with coronavirus spike peptide pools or control peptides (ViraFEST assay). Germline CDR1 is MDHEN and CDR2 is SYDVKM. The CDR3 runs 14 residues. Trimming left V 4 bases short and J 6 bases short, with 13 bases between. Oncomine TCR Beta short-read sequencing was applied to DNA from cultured CD4+ T cells. TCRdb analysed the PCR reads with MiXCR anew, one entry per CDR3 protein. The sample has about 18,000 distinct CDR3 sequences; roughly 59% are singletons. Concerning this clonotype itself: Its specificity is not known.

Specimen: CD4+ T cells from blood, cultured in vitro, collected after SARS-CoV-2 vaccination. V and J are TRBV28 and TRBJ2-4; a weak D match, TRBD1 (5 bases). The receptor comes from a human donor who had recovered from COVID-19. CDR3 nucleotide sequence: TGTGCCAGCAGTTCTGGCAGGGTTGGAAACATTCAGTACTTC. Translated: CASSSGRVGNIQYF.